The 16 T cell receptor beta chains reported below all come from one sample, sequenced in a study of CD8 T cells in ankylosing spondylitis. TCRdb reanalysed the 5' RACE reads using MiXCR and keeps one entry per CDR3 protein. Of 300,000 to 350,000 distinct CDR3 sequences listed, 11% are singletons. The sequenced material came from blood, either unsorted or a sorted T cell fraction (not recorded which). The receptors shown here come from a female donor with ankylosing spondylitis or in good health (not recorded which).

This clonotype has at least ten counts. CDR3 DNA sequence: TGCAGTGCTAGAGGATCCACAGGGGGCGTGCAGCCCCAGCATTTT. This encodes CSARGSTGGVQPQHF. V and J are TRBV20-1 and TRBJ1-5; 9 bases are shared with TRBD1. The CDR3 loop spans 15 amino acids. CDR1 is DFQATT and CDR2 is SNEGSKA in the germline V gene (reference sequence). Trimming cost V 1 base and J 7 bases; bases outside gene matches: 8.

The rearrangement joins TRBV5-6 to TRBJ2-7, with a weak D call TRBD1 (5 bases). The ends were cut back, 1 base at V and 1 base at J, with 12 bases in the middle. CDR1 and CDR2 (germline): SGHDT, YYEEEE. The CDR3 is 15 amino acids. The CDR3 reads CASSLQGRLSYEQYF. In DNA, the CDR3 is TGTGCCAGCAGCTTGCAGGGCCGGTTATCCTACGAGCAGTACTTC.

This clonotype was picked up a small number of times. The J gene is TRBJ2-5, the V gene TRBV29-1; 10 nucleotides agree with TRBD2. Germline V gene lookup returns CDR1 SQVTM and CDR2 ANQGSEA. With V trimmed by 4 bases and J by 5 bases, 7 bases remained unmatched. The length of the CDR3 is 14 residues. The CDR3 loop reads CSVVLAGAGETQYF. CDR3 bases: TGCAGCGTTGTCCTAGCGGGGGCCGGGGAGACCCAGTACTTC.

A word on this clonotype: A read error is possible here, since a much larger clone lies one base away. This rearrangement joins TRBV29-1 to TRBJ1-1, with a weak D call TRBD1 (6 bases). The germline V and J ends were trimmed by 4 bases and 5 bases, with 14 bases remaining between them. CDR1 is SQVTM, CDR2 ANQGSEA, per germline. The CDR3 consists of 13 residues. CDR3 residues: CSVVTGPGTEAFF. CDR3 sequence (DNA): TGCAGCGTTGTGACAGGACCTGGGACTGAAGCTTTCTTT.

In DNA form, the CDR3 reads TGCAGCGTTGAATGGACAGGGGACGACGAGCAGTACTTC. This translates into CSVEWTGDDEQYF. This chain links TRBV29-1 with TRBJ2-7; 9 bases are shared with TRBD1. V dropped 2 bases and J dropped 5; count of bases not matched to a gene: 4. There are 13 residues in the CDR3. Germline V gives CDR1 SQVTM, CDR2 ANQGSEA.

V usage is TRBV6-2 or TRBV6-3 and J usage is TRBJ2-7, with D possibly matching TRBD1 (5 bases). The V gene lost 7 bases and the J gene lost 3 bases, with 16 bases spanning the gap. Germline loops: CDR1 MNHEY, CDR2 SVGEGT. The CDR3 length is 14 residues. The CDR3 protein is CASTATEVRYEQYF. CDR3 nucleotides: TGTGCCAGCACCGCGACAGAAGTTCGCTACGAGCAGTACTTC.

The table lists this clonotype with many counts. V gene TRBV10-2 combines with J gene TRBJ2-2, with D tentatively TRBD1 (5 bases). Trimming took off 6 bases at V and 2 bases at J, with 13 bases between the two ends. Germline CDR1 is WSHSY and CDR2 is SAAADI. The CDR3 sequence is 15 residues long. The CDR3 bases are TGCGCCAGCAGGGCAGACAGTCAAAACACCGGGGAGCTGTTTTTT. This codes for CASRADSQNTGELFF.

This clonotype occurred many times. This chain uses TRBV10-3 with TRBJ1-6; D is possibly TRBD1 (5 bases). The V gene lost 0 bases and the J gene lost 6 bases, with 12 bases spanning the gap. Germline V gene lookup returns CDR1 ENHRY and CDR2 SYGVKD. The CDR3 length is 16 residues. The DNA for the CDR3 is TGTGCCATCAGTGAGTCCAGGGATCGGGGTAATTCACCCCTCCACTTT. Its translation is CAISESRDRGNSPLHF.

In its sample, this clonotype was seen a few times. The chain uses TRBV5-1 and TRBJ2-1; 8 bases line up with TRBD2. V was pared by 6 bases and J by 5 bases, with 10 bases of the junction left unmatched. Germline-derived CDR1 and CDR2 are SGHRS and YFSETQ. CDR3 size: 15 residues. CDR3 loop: CASTPKRGGNNEQFF. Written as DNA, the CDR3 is TGCGCCAGCACCCCTAAACGGGGGGGTAACAATGAGCAGTTCTTC.

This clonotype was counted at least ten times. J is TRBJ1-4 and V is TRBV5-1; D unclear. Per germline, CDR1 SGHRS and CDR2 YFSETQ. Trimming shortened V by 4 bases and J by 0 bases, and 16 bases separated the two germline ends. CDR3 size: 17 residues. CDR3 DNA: TGCGCCAGCAGCCGGACCATAGTTGGGGCAACTAATGAAAAACTGTTTTTT. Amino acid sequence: CASSRTIVGATNEKLFF.

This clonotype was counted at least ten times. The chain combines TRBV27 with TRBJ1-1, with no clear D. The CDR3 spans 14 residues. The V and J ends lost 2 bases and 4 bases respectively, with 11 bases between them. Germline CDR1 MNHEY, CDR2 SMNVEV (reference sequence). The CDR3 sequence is CASSLVDWGTEAFF. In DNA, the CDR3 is TGTGCCAGCAGTTTAGTGGATTGGGGCACTGAAGCTTTCTTT.

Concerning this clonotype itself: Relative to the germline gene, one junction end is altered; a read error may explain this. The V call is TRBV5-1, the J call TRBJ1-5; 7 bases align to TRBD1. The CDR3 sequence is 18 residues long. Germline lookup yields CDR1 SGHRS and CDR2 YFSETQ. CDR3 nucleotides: TGCGCCAGCAGCTTGCCGGGACAGACCTATTATAGCAATCGGCCCCAGCATTTT. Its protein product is CASSLPGQTYYSNRPQHF.

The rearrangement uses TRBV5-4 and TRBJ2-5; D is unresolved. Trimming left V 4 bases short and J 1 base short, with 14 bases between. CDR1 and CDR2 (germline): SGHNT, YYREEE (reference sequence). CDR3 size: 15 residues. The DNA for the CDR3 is TGTGCCAGCAGCCCCGCGGCCAGCCCCCAAGAGACCCAGTACTTC. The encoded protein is CASSPAASPQETQYF.

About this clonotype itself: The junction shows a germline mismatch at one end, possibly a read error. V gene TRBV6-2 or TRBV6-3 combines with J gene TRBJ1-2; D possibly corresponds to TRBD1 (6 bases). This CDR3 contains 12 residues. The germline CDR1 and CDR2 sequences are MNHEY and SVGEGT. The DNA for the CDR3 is TGTGCCAGCAGTTACTCGGCAGGGGCTAATAGCTTC. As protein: CASSYSAGANSF.

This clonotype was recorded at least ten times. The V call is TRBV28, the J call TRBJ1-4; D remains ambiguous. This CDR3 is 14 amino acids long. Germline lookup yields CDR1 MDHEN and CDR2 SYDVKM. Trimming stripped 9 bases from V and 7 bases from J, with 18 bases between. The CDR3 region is CARLTLRMSEKLFF. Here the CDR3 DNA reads TGTGCCAGGCTTACCCTGAGGATGAGTGAAAAACTGTTTTTT.

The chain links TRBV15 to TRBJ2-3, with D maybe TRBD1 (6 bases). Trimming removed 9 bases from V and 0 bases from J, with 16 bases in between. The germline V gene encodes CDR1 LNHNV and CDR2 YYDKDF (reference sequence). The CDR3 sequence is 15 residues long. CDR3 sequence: CATSAGTPSTDTQYF. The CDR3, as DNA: TGTGCCACGTCAGCCGGGACACCTAGCACAGATACGCAGTATTTT.